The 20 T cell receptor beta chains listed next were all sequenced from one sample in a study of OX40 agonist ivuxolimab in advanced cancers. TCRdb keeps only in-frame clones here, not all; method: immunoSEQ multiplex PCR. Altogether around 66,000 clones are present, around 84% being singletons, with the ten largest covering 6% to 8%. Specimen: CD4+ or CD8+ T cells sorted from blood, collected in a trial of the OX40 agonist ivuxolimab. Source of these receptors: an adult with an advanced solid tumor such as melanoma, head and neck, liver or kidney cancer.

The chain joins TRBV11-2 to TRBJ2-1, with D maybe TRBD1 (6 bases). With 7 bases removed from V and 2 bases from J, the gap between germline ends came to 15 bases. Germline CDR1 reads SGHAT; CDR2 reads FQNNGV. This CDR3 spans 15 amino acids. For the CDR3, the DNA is TGTGCCAGCACGTTAGGACAGCCTGCCTACAATGAGCAGTTCTTC. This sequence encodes CASTLGQPAYNEQFF.

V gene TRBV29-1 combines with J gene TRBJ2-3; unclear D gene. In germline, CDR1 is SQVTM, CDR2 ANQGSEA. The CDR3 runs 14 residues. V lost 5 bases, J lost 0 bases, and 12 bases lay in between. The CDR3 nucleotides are TGCAGCGTTCGGACGGGTTCTAGCACAGATACGCAGTATTTT. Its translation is CSVRTGSSTDTQYF.

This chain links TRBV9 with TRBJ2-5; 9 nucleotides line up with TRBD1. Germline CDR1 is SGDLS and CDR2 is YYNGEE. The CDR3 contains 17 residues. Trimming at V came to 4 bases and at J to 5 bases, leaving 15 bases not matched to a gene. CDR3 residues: CASSPYSGTGSFETQYF. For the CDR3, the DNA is TGTGCCAGCAGCCCCTATTCCGGGACAGGGTCGTTTGAGACCCAGTACTTC.

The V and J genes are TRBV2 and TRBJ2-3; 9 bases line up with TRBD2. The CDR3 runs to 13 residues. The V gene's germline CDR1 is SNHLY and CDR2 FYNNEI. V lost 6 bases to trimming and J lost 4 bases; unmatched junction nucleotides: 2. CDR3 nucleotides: TGTGCCAGCAGCGGACTAGCGCCAGATACGCAGTATTTT. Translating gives CASSGLAPDTQYF.

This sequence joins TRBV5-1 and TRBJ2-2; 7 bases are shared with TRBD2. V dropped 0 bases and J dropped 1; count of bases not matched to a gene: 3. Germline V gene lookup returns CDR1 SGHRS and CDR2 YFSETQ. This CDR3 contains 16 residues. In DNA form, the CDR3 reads TGCGCCAGCAGCTTGGCCAGCGGGATGAACACCGGGGAGCTGTTTTTT. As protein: CASSLASGMNTGELFF.

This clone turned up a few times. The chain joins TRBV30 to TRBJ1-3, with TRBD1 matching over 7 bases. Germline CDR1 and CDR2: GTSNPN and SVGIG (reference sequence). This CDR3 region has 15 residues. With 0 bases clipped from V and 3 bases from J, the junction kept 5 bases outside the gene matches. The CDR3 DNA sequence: TGTGCCTGGAGTGTAGGAGGGGGCAATGGAAACACCATATATTTT. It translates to CAWSVGGGNGNTIYF.

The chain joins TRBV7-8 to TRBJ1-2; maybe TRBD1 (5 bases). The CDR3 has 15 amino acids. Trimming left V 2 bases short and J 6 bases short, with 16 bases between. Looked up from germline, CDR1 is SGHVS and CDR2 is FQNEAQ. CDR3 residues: CASSLFPGSADGYTF. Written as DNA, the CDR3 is TGTGCCAGCAGCTTATTTCCAGGGAGCGCGGATGGCTACACCTTC. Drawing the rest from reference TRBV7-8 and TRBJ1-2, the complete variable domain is GAGVSQSPRYKVAKRGQDVALRCDPISGHVSLFWYQQALGQGPEFLTYFQNEAQLDKSGLPSDRFFAERPEGSVSTLKIQRTQQEDSAVYLCASSLFPGSADGYTFGSGTRLTVV.

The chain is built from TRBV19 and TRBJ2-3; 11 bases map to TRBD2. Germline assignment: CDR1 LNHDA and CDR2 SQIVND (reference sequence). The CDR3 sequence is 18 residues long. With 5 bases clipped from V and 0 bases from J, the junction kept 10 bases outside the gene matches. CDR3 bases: TGTGCCAGTAGTGCCTGGGCTAGCGGGGGGCCCAGCACAGATACGCAGTATTTT. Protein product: CASSAWASGGPSTDTQYF. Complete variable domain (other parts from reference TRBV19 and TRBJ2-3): DGGITQSPKYLFRKEGQNVTLSCEQNLNHDAMYWYRQDPGQGLRLIYYSQIVNDFQKGDIAEGYSVSREKKESFPLTVTSAQKNPTAFYLCASSAWASGGPSTDTQYFGPGTRLTVL.

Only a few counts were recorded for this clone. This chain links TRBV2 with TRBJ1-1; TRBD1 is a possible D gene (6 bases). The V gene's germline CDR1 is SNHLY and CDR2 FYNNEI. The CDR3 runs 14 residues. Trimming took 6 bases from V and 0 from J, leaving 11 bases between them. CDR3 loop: CASRWGAMNTEAFF. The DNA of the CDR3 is TGTGCCAGCAGATGGGGGGCCATGAACACTGAAGCTTTCTTT.

CDR3 region: CASSLSTGELRAFF. The CDR3, as DNA: TGCGCCAGCAGCCTCTCGACAGGGGAGTTGAGGGCTTTCTTT. The chain couples TRBV5-1 to TRBJ1-1; 8 bases align to TRBD1. The CDR3 sequence is 14 residues long. Looked up from germline, CDR1 is SGHRS and CDR2 is YFSETQ. After removal of 4 bases from V and 11 bases from J, the junction contained 13 bases not matched to a gene.

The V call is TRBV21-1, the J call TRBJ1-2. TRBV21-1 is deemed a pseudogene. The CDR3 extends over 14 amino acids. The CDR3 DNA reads TGTGCCAGCAGCAAAGCGGGGGGGCCTGGGGGCTACACCTTC. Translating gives CASSKAGGPGGYTF.

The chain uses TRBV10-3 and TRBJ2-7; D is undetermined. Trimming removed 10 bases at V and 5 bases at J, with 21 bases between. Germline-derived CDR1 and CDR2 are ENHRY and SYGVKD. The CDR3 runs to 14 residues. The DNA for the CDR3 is TGTGCCACTTTGGACGGAACGGCCGGCCACGAGCAGTACTTC. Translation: CATLDGTAGHEQYF.

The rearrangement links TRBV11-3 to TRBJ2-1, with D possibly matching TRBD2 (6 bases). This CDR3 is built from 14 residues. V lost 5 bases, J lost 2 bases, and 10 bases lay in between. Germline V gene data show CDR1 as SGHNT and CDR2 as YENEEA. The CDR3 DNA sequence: TGTGCCAGCAGCACACCGGGGGCCTACAATGAGCAGTTCTTC. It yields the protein CASSTPGAYNEQFF.

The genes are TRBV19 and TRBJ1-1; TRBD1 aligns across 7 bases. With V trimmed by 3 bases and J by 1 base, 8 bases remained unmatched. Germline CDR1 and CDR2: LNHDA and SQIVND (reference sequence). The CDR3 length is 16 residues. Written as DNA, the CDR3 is TGTGCCAGTAGTATCCCTCCGGGACAGACGAACACTGAAGCTTTCTTT. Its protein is CASSIPPGQTNTEAFF.

CDR3 nucleotide sequence: TGTGCCAGCAGTGATATGGGGACCACAGATACGCAGTATTTT. This encodes CASSDMGTTDTQYF. This chain uses TRBV6-1 with TRBJ2-3; D might be TRBD1 or TRBD2, each matching 5 bases. Deletions cut 3 bases from V and 2 bases from J, with 9 bases between. CDR3 length: 14 amino acids. Germline CDR1 is MNHNS and CDR2 is SASEGT.

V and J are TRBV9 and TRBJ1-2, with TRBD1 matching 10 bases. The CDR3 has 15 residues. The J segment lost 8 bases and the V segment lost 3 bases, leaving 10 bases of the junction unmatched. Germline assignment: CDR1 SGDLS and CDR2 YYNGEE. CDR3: CASSAKTGGGYGYTF. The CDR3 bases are TGTGCCAGCAGCGCAAAGACAGGGGGCGGTTACGGCTACACCTTC.

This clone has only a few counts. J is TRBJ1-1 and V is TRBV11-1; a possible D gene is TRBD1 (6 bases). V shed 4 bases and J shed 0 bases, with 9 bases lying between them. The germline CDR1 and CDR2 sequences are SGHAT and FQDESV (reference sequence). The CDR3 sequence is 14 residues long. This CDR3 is CASSSTGMNTEAFF. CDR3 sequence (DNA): TGTGCCAGCAGCTCGACAGGTATGAACACTGAAGCTTTCTTT.

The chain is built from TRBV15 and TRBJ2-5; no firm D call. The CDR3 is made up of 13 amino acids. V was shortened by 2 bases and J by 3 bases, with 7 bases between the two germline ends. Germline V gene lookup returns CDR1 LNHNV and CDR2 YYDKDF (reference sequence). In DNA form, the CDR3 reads TGTGCCACCAGCAGATTAGGAAAAGAGACCCAGTACTTC. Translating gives CATSRLGKETQYF. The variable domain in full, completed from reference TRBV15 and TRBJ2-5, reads DAMVIQNPRYQVTQFGKPVTLSCSQTLNHNVMYWYQQKSSQAPKLLFHYYDKDFNNEADTPDNFQSRRPNTSFCFLDIRSPGLGDTAMYLCATSRLGKETQYFGPGTRLLVL.

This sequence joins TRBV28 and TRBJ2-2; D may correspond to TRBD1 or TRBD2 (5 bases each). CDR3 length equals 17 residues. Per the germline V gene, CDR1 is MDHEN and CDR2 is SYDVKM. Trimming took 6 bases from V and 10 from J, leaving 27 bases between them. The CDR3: CASSPRDQPLEYEELFF. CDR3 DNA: TGTGCCAGCAGCCCAAGGGACCAGCCCTTGGAGTATGAGGAGCTGTTTTTT.

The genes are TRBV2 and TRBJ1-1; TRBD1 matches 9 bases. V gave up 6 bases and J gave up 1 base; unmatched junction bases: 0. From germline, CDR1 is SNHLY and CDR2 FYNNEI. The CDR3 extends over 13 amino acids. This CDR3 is CASRGQGNTEAFF. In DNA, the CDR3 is TGTGCCAGCAGGGGACAGGGGAACACTGAAGCTTTCTTT.